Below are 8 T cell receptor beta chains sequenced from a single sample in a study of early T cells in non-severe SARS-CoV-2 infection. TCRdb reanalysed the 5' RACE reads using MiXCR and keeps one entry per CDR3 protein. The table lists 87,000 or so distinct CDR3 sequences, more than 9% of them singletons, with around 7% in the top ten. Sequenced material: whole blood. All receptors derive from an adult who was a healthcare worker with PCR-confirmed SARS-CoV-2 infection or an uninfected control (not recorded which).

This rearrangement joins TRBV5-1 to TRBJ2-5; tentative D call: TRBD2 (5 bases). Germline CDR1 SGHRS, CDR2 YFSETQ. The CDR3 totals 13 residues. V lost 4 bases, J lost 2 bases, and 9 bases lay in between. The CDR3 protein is CASSEGSQETQYF. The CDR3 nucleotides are TGCGCCAGCAGCGAGGGTAGTCAAGAGACCCAGTACTTC.

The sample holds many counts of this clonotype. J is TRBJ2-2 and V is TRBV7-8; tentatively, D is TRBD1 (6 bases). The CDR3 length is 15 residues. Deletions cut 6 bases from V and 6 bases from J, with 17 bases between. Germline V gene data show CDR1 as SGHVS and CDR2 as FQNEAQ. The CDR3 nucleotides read TGTGCCAGCAGAAAGCAGGGGAGCTCGGCCGGGGAGCTGTTTTTT. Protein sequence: CASRKQGSSAGELFF.

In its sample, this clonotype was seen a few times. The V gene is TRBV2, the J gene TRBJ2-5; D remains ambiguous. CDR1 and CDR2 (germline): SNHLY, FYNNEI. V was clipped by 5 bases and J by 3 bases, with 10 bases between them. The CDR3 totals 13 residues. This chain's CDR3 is CASSPNLKETQYF. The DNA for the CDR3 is TGTGCCAGCAGTCCGAACCTAAAAGAGACCCAGTACTTC.

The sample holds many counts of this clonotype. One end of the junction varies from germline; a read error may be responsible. The CDR3 sequence: CASSLMGMLDF. The CDR3 bases are TGTGCCAGCAGTTTAATGGGGATGCTAGACTTC. The chain employs TRBV28 and TRBJ2-7, with no clear D. The CDR3 loop spans 11 amino acids. The germline V gene encodes CDR1 MDHEN and CDR2 SYDVKM.

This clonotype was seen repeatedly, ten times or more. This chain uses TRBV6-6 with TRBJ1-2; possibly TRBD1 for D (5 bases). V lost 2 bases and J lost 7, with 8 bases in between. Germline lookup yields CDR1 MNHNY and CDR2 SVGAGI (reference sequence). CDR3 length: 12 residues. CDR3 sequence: CASSYPGLGYTF. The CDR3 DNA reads TGTGCCAGCAGTTACCCAGGGCTTGGCTACACCTTC.

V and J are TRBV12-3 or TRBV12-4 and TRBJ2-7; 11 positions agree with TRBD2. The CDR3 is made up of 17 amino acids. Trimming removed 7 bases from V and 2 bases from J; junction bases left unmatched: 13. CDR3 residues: CASISGGTSGFPYEQYF. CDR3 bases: TGTGCCAGCATCTCGGGGGGGACTAGCGGTTTCCCCTACGAGCAGTACTTC.

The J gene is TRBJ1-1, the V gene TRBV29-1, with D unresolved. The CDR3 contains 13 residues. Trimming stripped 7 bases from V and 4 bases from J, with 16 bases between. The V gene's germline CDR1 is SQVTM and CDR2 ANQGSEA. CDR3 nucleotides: TGCAGCGCCCCCAGGTCTGCGGGCACTGAAGCTTTCTTT. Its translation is CSAPRSAGTEAFF. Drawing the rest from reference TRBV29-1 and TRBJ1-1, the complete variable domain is SAVISQKPSRDICQRGTSLTIQCQVDSQVTMMFWYRQQPGQSLTLIATANQGSEATYESGFVIDKFPISRPNLTFSTLTVSNMSPEDSSIYLCSAPRSAGTEAFFGQGTRLTVV.

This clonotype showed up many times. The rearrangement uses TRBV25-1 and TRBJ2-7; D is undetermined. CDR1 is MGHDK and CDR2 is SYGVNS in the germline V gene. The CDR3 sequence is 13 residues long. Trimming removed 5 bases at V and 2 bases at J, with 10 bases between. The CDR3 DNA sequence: TGTGCCAGCAGTCAGGACGCCACCTACGAGCAGTACTTC. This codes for CASSQDATYEQYF.